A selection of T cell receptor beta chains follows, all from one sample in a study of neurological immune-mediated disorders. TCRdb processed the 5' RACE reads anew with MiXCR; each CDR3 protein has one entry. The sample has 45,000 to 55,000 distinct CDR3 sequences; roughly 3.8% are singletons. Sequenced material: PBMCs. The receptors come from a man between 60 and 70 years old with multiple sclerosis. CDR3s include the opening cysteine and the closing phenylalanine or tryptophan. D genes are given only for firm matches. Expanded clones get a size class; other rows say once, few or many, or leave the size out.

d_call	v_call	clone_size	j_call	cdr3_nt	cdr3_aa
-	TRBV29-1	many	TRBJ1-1	TGCAGCGTTGGGCTAGACATGACGAACACTGAAGCTTTCTTT	CSVGLDMTNTEAFF
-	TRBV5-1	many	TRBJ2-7	TGCGCCAGCAGCTTGGCAGGGACGAGGGAAGACGAGCAGTACTTC	CASSLAGTREDEQYF
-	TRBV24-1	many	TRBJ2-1	TGTGCCACCAGTGATTATAGCATCCATGAGCAGTTCTTC	CATSDYSIHEQFF
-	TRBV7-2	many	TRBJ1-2	TGTGCCAGCAGCCTACAGCGTACTGCTAACTATGGCTACACCTTC	CASSLQRTANYGYTF
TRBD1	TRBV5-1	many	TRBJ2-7	TGCGCCAGCAGTTTGCCGGGACAGGACCTAACCTACGAGCAGTACTTC	CASSLPGQDLTYEQYF
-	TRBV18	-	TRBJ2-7	TGTGACAGCTCAAGGGAGGAGCACGAGCAGTACTTC	CDSSREEHEQYF
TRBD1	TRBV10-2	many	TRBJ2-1	TGCGCCAGCGGGGACAGATACAATGAGCAGTTCTTC	CASGDRYNEQFF
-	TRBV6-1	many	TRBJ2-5	TGTGCCAGCAGTGGGGCCCCAATGGAGACCCAGTACTTC	CASSGAPMETQYF
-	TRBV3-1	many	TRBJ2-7	TGTGCCAGCAGTCAGAAGCGGACTATATCGGGCTTGAACGAGCAGTACTTC	CASSQKRTISGLNEQYF
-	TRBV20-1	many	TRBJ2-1	TGCAGTGCTAGAGATCGGCTAGAGACCCACAATGAGCAGTTCTTC	CSARDRLETHNEQFF
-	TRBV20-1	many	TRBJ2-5	TGCAGTGCCGAGGTGATCCAGGGGGAGACCCAGTACTTC	CSAEVIQGETQYF
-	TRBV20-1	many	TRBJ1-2	TGCAGTGTCGTCGGGTCTGGGAGGGATGACTATGGCTACACCTTC	CSVVGSGRDDYGYTF
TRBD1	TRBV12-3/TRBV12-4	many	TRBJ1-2	TGTGCCAGCAGGAGAGGGGGCACGGCGGGCTATGGCTACACCTTC	CASRRGGTAGYGYTF
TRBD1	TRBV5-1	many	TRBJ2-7	TGCGCCAGCAGCTCGACAGGGACCTACGAGCAGTACTTC	CASSSTGTYEQYF
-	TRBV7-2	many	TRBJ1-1	TGTGCCAGCAGCTTCCGCAGGGTCACTGAAGCTTTCTTT	CASSFRRVTEAFF
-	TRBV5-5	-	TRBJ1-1	TGTGCCAGCAGCTCCCCAGCGGGATTCGAGTACACTGAAGCTTTCTTT	CASSSPAGFEYTEAFF
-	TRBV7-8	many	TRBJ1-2	TGTGCCAGCAGCTTGACGGACACCTACTATGGCTACACCTTC	CASSLTDTYYGYTF
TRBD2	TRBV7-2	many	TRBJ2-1	TGTGCCAGCAGCATCGGGACTAGCGGGGCCGGTAGGGATGAGCAGTTCTTC	CASSIGTSGAGRDEQFF
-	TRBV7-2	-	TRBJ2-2	TGTGCCAGCAGCTTAAAGCGGAGCACCGGGGAGCTGTTTTTT	CASSLKRSTGELFF
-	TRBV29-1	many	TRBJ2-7	TGCAGCGTCCGGGACGGAGCCTACGAGCAGTACTTC	CSVRDGAYEQYF
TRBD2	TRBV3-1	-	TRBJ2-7	TGTGCCAGCAGCCAGGGATCCGGGACTAGCGGTTACGAGCAGTACTTC	CASSQGSGTSGYEQYF
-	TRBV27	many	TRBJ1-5	TGTGCCAGCAGTGACAGCGGGCCGAATCAGCCCCAGCATTTT	CASSDSGPNQPQHF
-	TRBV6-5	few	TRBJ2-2	TGTGCCAGCAGTTACTCTTCCGGGGGCAGCGGGGAGCTGTTTTTT	CASSYSSGGSGELFF
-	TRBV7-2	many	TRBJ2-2	TGTGCCAGCAGCTTATTCAGGGGGGCTAACACCGGGGAGCTGTTTTTT	CASSLFRGANTGELFF
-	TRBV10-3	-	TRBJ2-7	TGTGCCATCAGGATGGAGGGGTTCGAGCAGTACTTC	CAIRMEGFEQYF
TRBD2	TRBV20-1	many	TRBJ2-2	TGCAGTGCTAGTAGCGGGGGGGCCTTCGGGGAGCTGTTTTTT	CSASSGGAFGELFF
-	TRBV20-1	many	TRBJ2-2	TGCAGTGCTAGCTTGGGGGCAGGTTGGGCCGGGGAGCTGTTTTTT	CSASLGAGWAGELFF
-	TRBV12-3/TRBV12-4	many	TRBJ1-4	TGTGCCAGCAGTTTTAATCTTCCCAATGAACTGTTTTTT	CASSFNLPNELFF
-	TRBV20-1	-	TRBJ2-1	TGCAGTGCTAGTCGCGGGGTCAATGAGCAGTTCTTC	CSASRGVNEQFF
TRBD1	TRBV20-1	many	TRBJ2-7	TGCAGTGCTAGAGGGAGGGACAGGGTCTCCTACGAGCAGTACTTC	CSARGRDRVSYEQYF
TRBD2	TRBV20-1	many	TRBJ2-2	TGCAGTGCTAGCCCTTTAACTAGCGGGGGGTACACCGGGGAGCTGTTTTTT	CSASPLTSGGYTGELFF
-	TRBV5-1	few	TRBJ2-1	TGCGCCAGCATGAGCACCTACAATGAGCAGTTCTTC	CASMSTYNEQFF
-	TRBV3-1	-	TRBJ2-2	TGTGCCAGCAGCTTCCGACCCAGGGGCCGCAGCACCGGGGAGCTGTTTTTT	CASSFRPRGRSTGELFF
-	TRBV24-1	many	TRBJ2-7	TGTGCCACGGGTACCGGGACCAAGCAGTACTTC	CATGTGTKQYF
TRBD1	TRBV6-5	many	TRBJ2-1	TGTGCCAGCAGTTCCTCCGGGACAGAAATCTACAATGAGCAGTTCTTC	CASSSSGTEIYNEQFF
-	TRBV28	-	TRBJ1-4	TGTGCCAGCAGCTTAATTAATGAAAAACTGTTTTTT	CASSLINEKLFF
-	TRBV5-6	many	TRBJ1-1	TGTGCCAGCAGCTTTCGCAGGATCATGAACACTGAAGCTTTCTTT	CASSFRRIMNTEAFF
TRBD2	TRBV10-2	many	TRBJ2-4	TGCGCCAGCGGGGTCCCTAGCGGGGGGGCCAAAAACATTCAGTACTTC	CASGVPSGGAKNIQYF
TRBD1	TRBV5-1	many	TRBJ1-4	TGCGCCAGCAGCCAACAGGGGCTAAATGAAAAACTGTTTTTT	CASSQQGLNEKLFF
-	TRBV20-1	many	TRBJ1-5	TGCAGTGCTAGACAGCTGGACGGAAGCCCCAAGCCCCAGCATTTT	CSARQLDGSPKPQHF
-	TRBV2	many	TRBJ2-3	TGTGCCAGCAGTGAGAGGAAGAAAACTAGCACAGATACGCAGTATTTT	CASSERKKTSTDTQYF
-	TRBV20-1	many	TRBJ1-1	TGCAGTGCTAAAAAGCAGGGTGTGGACACTGAAGCTTTCTTT	CSAKKQGVDTEAFF
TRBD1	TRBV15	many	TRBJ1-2	TGTGCCACTCGGGACAGGGGCCACTATGGCTACACCTTC	CATRDRGHYGYTF
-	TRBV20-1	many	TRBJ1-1	TGCAGTGCTAGAGATCAAAGTGGGGCACCTGGGAGCACTGAAGCTTTCTTT	CSARDQSGAPGSTEAFF
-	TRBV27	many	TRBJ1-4	TGTGCCAGCAGTTTCGGTAGCGCAACTAATGAAAAACTGTTTTTT	CASSFGSATNEKLFF
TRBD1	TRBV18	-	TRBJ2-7	TGTGCCAGCTCACCAGAATGGGACAGGTGGTACGAGCAGTACTTC	CASSPEWDRWYEQYF
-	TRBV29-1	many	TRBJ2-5	TGCAGCGTTCGTGTCGGAGAGACCCAGTACTTC	CSVRVGETQYF
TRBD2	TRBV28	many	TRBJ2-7	TGTGCCAGCAGTTTATCGGCTAGCGGCCCCTACGAGCAGTACTTC	CASSLSASGPYEQYF
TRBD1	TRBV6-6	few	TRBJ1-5	TGTGCCAGCAGATTTACCGGGACAGGGGGCAATAAGACCCAGAATTTT	CASRFTGTGGNKTQNF
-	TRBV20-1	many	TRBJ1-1	TGCAGTGCTAGAGATCTGCGTCGCAGTGGTATTGAAGCTTTCTTT	CSARDLRRSGIEAFF
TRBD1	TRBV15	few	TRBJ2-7	TGTGCCAACAGCGCCAGGACAGGGAACGAGCAGTACTTC	CANSARTGNEQYF
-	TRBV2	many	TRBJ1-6	TGTGCCAGCAGTGATGTTCGGGCACCCCTCCACTTT	CASSDVRAPLHF
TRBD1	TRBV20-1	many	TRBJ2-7	TGCGGGGGAAATACCGGGACAGGGCCCCTCGAGCAGTACTTC	CGGNTGTGPLEQYF
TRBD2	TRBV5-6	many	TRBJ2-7	TGTGCCAGCAGCTTAAGACTAGCGGGAGGCGAGCAGTACTTC	CASSLRLAGGEQYF
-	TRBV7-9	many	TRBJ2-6	TGTGCCACCCCCCCGGCAGCGCTATTCAACGTCCTGACTTTC	CATPPAALFNVLTF
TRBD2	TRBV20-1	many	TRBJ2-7	TGCAGTGCCCCCCGAAGCGGGAGTCACGAGCAGTACTTC	CSAPRSGSHEQYF
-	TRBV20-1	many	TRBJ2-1	TGCAGTGCTAGACGGGACTACAATGAGCAGTTCTTC	CSARRDYNEQFF
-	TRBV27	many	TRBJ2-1	TGTGCCAGCAGTTTCGCGGGGGCTAACGGGCCCTTAGAGCAGTTCTTC	CASSFAGANGPLEQFF
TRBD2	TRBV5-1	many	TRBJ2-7	TGCGCCAGCAGCTCCGGGACTAGCTACTTCGAGCAGTACTTC	CASSSGTSYFEQYF
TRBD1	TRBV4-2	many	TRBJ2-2	TGTGCCAGCAGCCAAAGGGAGGACAGGGGATCCTCGAGTTCGGGGGAGCTGTTTTTT	CASSQREDRGSSSSGELFF